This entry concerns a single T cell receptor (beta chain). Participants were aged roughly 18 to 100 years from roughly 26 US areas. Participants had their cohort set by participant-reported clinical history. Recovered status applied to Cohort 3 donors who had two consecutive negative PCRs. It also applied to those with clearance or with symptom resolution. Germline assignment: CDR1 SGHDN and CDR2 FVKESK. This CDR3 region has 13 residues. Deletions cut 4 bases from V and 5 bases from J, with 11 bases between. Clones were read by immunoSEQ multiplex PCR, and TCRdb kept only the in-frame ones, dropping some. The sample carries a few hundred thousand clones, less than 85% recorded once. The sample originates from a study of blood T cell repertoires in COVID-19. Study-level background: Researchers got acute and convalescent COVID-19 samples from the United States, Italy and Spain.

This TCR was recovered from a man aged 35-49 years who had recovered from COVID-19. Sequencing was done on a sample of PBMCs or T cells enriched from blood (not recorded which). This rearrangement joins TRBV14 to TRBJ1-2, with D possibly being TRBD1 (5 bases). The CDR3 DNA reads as TGTGCCAGCAGCCCCTTGGGGGGTTATGGCTACACCTTC. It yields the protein CASSPLGGYGYTF.